Below are 8 T cell receptor beta chains sequenced from a single sample in a study of beta chain features in type 1 diabetes. Findings and caveats of the study: Among all four CD4+ subsets, Type 1 diabetes patients had TCRB CDR3s that were moderately but significantly shorter.

Sequencing targeted expressed TCRB transcripts, as all isolated RNA had been reverse transcribed. TCRdb's table, derived via immunoSEQ multiplex PCR, lists solely in-frame clones and lacks some. The sample contains hundreds of thousands of clones, more than 13% of which appear only once. These TCRs' antigens remain unknown. Sequenced sample: naive CD4+ T cells from blood. All receptors derive from a man between 18 and 29 years old with type 1 diabetes.

The chain is built from TRBV30 and TRBJ2-1; D not resolved. Looked up from germline, CDR1 is GTSNPN and CDR2 is SVGIG (reference sequence). The CDR3 has 12 amino acids. CDR3 DNA: TGTCTGATCGAAGTTCGTCACAATGAGCAGTTCTTC. This encodes CLIEVRHNEQFF. The full variable domain, with the rest looked up from reference TRBV30 and TRBJ2-1, is SQTIHQWPATLVQPVGSPLSLECTVEGTSNPNLYWYRQAAGRGLQLLFYSVGIGQISSEVPQNLSASRPQDRQFILSSKKLLLSDSGFYLCLIEVRHNEQFFGPGTRLTVL.

This clone has only one observation. J is TRBJ2-2 and V is TRBV18, with D possibly TRBD1 on 5 matching bases. V was pared by 6 bases and J by 0 bases, with 11 bases between. This CDR3 comprises 15 residues. Germline-derived CDR1 and CDR2 are KGHSH and LQKENI. The CDR3 here is CASSFDSPNTGELFF. DNA of the CDR3: TGTGCCAGCTCTTTCGACAGCCCGAACACCGGGGAGCTGTTTTTT.

The chain links TRBV19 to TRBJ2-5, with TRBD2 matching 12 bases. V dropped 6 bases and J dropped 4; count of bases not matched to a gene: 6. The CDR3 is made up of 15 amino acids. Looked up from germline, CDR1 is LNHDA and CDR2 is SQIVND (reference sequence). The CDR3 sequence is CASSARLAGVETQYF. The CDR3 DNA sequence: TGTGCCAGTAGCGCCCGACTAGCGGGAGTAGAGACCCAGTACTTC.

J is TRBJ1-2 and V is TRBV7-9; TRBD1 aligns across 8 bases. Per germline, CDR1 SEHNR and CDR2 FQNEAQ (reference sequence). The CDR3 covers 16 residues. V shed 0 bases, J shed 3 bases, and the junction held 6 bases outside the gene matches. The CDR3 reads CASSLAQGQEYYGYTF. CDR3 DNA sequence: TGTGCCAGCAGCTTAGCGCAGGGACAGGAATACTATGGCTACACCTTC.

This sequence joins TRBV6-4 and TRBJ2-4; D is perhaps TRBD2 (6 bases). Trimming cost V 3 bases and J 4 bases, with 13 bases left between them. The CDR3 loop spans 15 amino acids. CDR1 is MRHNA, CDR2 SNTAGT, per germline. The CDR3 loop is CASSEVRRDKNIQYF. The CDR3 coding sequence is TGTGCCAGCAGTGAAGTTCGGCGGGATAAAAACATTCAGTACTTC.

CDR3 residues: CASHLPGGVFNEQFF. The DNA for the CDR3 is TGTGCCTCTCACCTCCCAGGGGGGGTCTTCAATGAGCAGTTCTTC. The chain recombines TRBV7-2 with TRBJ2-1; either TRBD1 or TRBD2 may supply D (7 bases each). Trimming removed 11 bases from V and 6 bases from J, with 23 bases in between. Germline assignment: CDR1 SGHTA and CDR2 FQGNSA. This CDR3 has 15 amino acids.

This clone was seen more than once but under ten times. The J gene is TRBJ1-1, the V gene TRBV25-1; TRBD1 matches at 8 bases. The length of the CDR3 is 12 residues. The V gene end was trimmed by 6 bases and the J gene end by 4 bases; junction bases not matched to a gene: 1. The germline gives CDR1 MGHDK, CDR2 SYGVNS. Written as DNA, the CDR3 is TGTGCCAGCAGCACAGGGGGCACTGAAGCTTTCTTT. It yields the protein CASSTGGTEAFF.

The chain combines TRBV19 with TRBJ2-6; D call uncertain. CDR1 is LNHDA and CDR2 is SQIVND in the germline V gene (reference sequence). The germline V and J ends were trimmed by 6 bases and 0 bases, with 3 bases remaining between them. CDR3 size: 13 residues. The CDR3 DNA sequence: TGTGCCAGTAGAGACTCTGGGGCCAACGTCCTGACTTTC. Amino acid sequence: CASRDSGANVLTF.